This T cell receptor (beta chain) appears in the sequencing data of a study of cytotoxic CD8 clonotypes in ibrutinib-treated CLL. The wider study: Productive templates per sample averaged roughly 250,000; productive rearrangements, approximately 93,000.

This CDR3 is 14 amino acids long. The V gene lost 8 bases and the J gene lost 1 base, with 15 bases spanning the gap. The V gene's germline CDR1 is SEHNR and CDR2 FQNEAQ (reference sequence). Profiled with immunoSEQ multiplex PCR; TCRdb holds only in-frame clones, not every one. The data contain about 45,000 clones, under 80% of them singletons. Frozen PBMC stocks contributed roughly 2 micrograms of genomic DNA to the TCR beta libraries. The sequence was collected from a human donor with chronic lymphocytic leukemia. The rearrangement joins TRBV7-9 to TRBJ2-7; D possibly uses TRBD1 or TRBD2 (5 bases each). Sequencing was performed on PBMCs, taken after 24 months of ibrutinib treatment. Here the CDR3 reads CASRPLGTSYEQYF. The CDR3 DNA is TGTGCCAGCCGTCCTTTGGGGACGTCCTACGAGCAGTACTTC.